This T cell receptor (beta chain) came from a study of tumor-infiltrating lymphocytes in oesophageal squamous cell carcinoma. TCRdb independently ran MiXCR on the PCR reads; one entry per CDR3 protein. The sample yields approximately 20,000 distinct CDR3 sequences, just under 40% seen once. In germline, CDR1 is SEHNR, CDR2 FQNEAQ (reference sequence). CDR3 size: 15 residues. This clonotype originated in a male donor with esophageal squamous cell carcinoma. The sample taken for sequencing was esophageal tumor tissue. The rearrangement uses TRBV7-9 and TRBJ2-6; 10 bases line up with TRBD1. The J call is uncertain, as TRBJ2-7 better fits the DNA end. The CDR3 sequence is CASSNRDRGRGEQYF. CDR3 in DNA: TGTGCCAGCAGCAACCGGGACAGGGGACGGGGAGAGCAGTACTTC.